These 23 T cell receptor beta chains were sequenced from one sample in a study of cytomegalovirus exposure and HLA in healthy donors. 13 Jbeta primers and 60 Vbeta primers were used for the PCR. The data were produced by immunoSEQ multiplex PCR, yet TCRdb's version contains in-frame clones alone and is incomplete. The sample holds over 150,000 clones, approximately 71% seen once. The sequencing input was PBMCs. The receptors here all came from a man aged 45 to 65 in good health and CMV-seronegative.

The J gene is TRBJ2-2, the V gene TRBV21-1; the table assigns TRBD2, which was not confirmed against the DNA. TRBV21-1 is given as a pseudogene. The CDR3 sequence is 16 residues long. CDR3 nucleotide sequence: TGTGCCAGCAGCAAATTGAGCGGGGGGGCCGGCGGGGAGCTGTTTTTT. The encoded protein is CASSKLSGGAGGELFF.

CDR3: CASSQSGENTEAFF. CDR3 coding DNA: TGCGCCAGCAGCCAGTCAGGGGAAAACACTGAAGCTTTCTTT. J is TRBJ1-1 and V is TRBV4-1; D may be TRBD1 (6 bases). Germline V gene data show CDR1 as MGHRA and CDR2 as YSYEKL. Trimming shortened V by 3 bases and J by 2 bases, and 10 bases separated the two germline ends. The CDR3 runs to 14 residues.

V is TRBV7-8 and J is TRBJ2-5; 8 bases fit TRBD2. V was pared by 2 bases and J by 5 bases, with 13 bases of the junction left unmatched. Germline CDR1 reads SGHVS; CDR2 reads FQNEAQ. CDR3 length equals 17 residues. In DNA form, the CDR3 reads TGTGCCAGCAGCTTATTTCGGGGGGGAAGTTGGGCGGAGACCCAGTACTTC. This encodes CASSLFRGGSWAETQYF. Supplemented by reference TRBV7-8 and TRBJ2-5, the full variable domain reads GAGVSQSPRYKVAKRGQDVALRCDPISGHVSLFWYQQALGQGPEFLTYFQNEAQLDKSGLPSDRFFAERPEGSVSTLKIQRTQQEDSAVYLCASSLFRGGSWAETQYFGPGTRLLVL.

The chain is built from TRBV4-3 and TRBJ2-3, with a tentative D call TRBD1 (5 bases). Germline values: CDR1 LGHNA, CDR2 YSLEER. CDR3 length: 15 residues. Trimming shortened V by 0 bases and J by 4 bases, and 11 bases separated the two germline ends. The chain's CDR3 is CASSQEGAHADTQYF. CDR3 nucleotide sequence: TGCGCCAGCAGCCAAGAAGGGGCCCATGCAGATACGCAGTATTTT.

This clone was counted only a few times. V and J are TRBV9 and TRBJ1-2; TRBD1 aligns across 8 bases. V gave up 1 base and J gave up 3 bases; unmatched junction bases: 5. The CDR3 totals 15 residues. Per germline, CDR1 SGDLS and CDR2 YYNGEE. In nucleotides, the CDR3 is TGTGCCAGCAGCGTATCAGGGGGCAAACACTATGGCTACACCTTC. Protein product: CASSVSGGKHYGYTF.

The chain combines TRBV7-2 with TRBJ2-7, with 7 bases identical to TRBD1. The CDR3 totals 16 residues. CDR1 and CDR2 from the germline V gene are SGHTA and FQGNSA. With 6 bases clipped from V and 2 bases from J, the junction kept 13 bases outside the gene matches. CDR3 in amino acids: CASSSSISTGTYEQYF. CDR3 sequence (DNA): TGTGCCAGCAGTTCCTCCATATCGACAGGGACCTACGAGCAGTACTTC.

Only a few counts were recorded for this clone. The chain recombines TRBV7-8 with TRBJ1-1; D remains unclear. Deletions cut 5 bases from V and 1 base from J, with 17 bases between. The CDR3 runs to 16 residues. The germline V gene has CDR1 SGHVS and CDR2 FQNEAQ. As DNA, the CDR3 is TGTGCCAGCAGCCGTTGGACTAGCAGGCAGAACACTGAAGCTTTCTTT. Amino acids: CASSRWTSRQNTEAFF.

The chain links TRBV6-5 to TRBJ1-2; unclear D gene. There are 14 residues in the CDR3. The germline gives CDR1 MNHEY, CDR2 SVGAGI. V was clipped by 5 bases and J by 9 bases, with 19 bases between them. CDR3 amino acids: CASSPGPGGRRYTF. The CDR3, as DNA: TGTGCCAGCAGTCCAGGACCCGGAGGGAGACGCTACACCTTC.

J is TRBJ2-7 and V is TRBV28; possibly TRBD1 for D (6 bases). This CDR3 has 16 residues. The V end lost 7 bases, the J end lost 0 bases, and 19 bases lay between the germline ends. From germline, CDR1 is MDHEN and CDR2 SYDVKM. CDR3 DNA sequence: TGTGCCAGCACTCCCCCCTGGGGCAGGGGCTCCTACGAGCAGTACTTC. Its protein is CASTPPWGRGSYEQYF. Supplemented by reference TRBV28 and TRBJ2-7, the full variable domain reads DVKVTQSSRYLVKRTGEKVFLECVQDMDHENMFWYRQDPGLGLRLIYFSYDVKMKEKGDIPEGYSVSREKKERFSLILESASTNQTSMYLCASTPPWGRGSYEQYFGPGTRLTVT.

The rearrangement joins TRBV7-8 to TRBJ2-3, with D maybe TRBD1 (5 bases). V lost 5 bases and J 10 bases, leaving 22 bases between the germline ends. Germline-derived CDR1 and CDR2 are SGHVS and FQNEAQ. The CDR3 length is 15 residues. The DNA for the CDR3 is TGTGCCAGCAGCCCATACCAGGGCCCCTCAGGTGCGCAGTATTTT. This translates into CASSPYQGPSGAQYF.

The genes are TRBV19 and TRBJ2-7, with 9 bases identical to TRBD1. This CDR3 is built from 15 residues. CDR1 is LNHDA and CDR2 is SQIVND in the germline V gene (reference sequence). J lost 10 bases, V lost 0 bases, and 10 bases had no gene match. Written as DNA, the CDR3 is TGTGCCAGTAGTATAGAGGCGGGACAGGGAATACCTCAGTACTTC. Translation: CASSIEAGQGIPQYF.

The sample holds one count of this clone. Other DNA sequences in the same sample also yield this CDR3. The rearrangement uses TRBV19 and TRBJ1-5; 10 bases are shared with TRBD1. The V gene's germline CDR1 is LNHDA and CDR2 SQIVND (reference sequence). J was trimmed by 4 bases and V by 2 bases; bases with no gene match: 2. CDR3 length: 15 amino acids. CDR3 bases: TGTGCCAGTAGTATAAGGGGACAGGGGAATCAGCCCCAGCATTTT. Translation gives CASSIRGQGNQPQHF.

The chain combines TRBV19 with TRBJ2-4, with D tentatively TRBD1 (6 bases). The germline gives CDR1 LNHDA, CDR2 SQIVND (reference sequence). The V end lost 0 bases, the J end lost 8 bases, and 11 bases lay between the germline ends. The CDR3 extends over 14 amino acids. In DNA form, the CDR3 reads TGTGCCAGTAGTATAGAGGGGGCAGAAGACATTCAGTACTTC. Translation gives CASSIEGAEDIQYF.

V usage is TRBV7-8 and J usage is TRBJ1-2; 10 nucleotides line up with TRBD1. Germline V gene lookup returns CDR1 SGHVS and CDR2 FQNEAQ. There are 18 residues in the CDR3. The V and J ends lost 5 bases and 5 bases, in that order; junction bases with no gene match: 17. This CDR3 reads CASSPSWGAGDRGYGYTF. Written as DNA, the CDR3 is TGTGCCAGCAGCCCGTCTTGGGGGGCGGGGGACAGGGGTTATGGCTACACCTTC. Based on the CDR3 plus reference TRBV7-8 and TRBJ1-2, the full variable domain is GAGVSQSPRYKVAKRGQDVALRCDPISGHVSLFWYQQALGQGPEFLTYFQNEAQLDKSGLPSDRFFAERPEGSVSTLKIQRTQQEDSAVYLCASSPSWGAGDRGYGYTFGSGTRLTVV.

This rearrangement joins TRBV19 to TRBJ2-5, with TRBD2 matching 14 bases. This CDR3 region has 18 residues. CDR1 and CDR2 from the germline V gene are LNHDA and SQIVND (reference sequence). Trimming cost V 5 bases and J 6 bases; bases outside gene matches: 14. The CDR3 here is CASSPGLAGDYLGKTQYF. The CDR3 DNA sequence: TGTGCCAGTAGTCCGGGACTAGCGGGGGACTACCTGGGGAAGACCCAGTACTTC.

This sequence joins TRBV11-2 and TRBJ2-7; 10 positions agree with TRBD1. CDR1 SGHAT and CDR2 FQNNGV come from the germline V gene. This CDR3 has 15 residues. Trimming cost V 4 bases and J 0 bases; bases outside gene matches: 3. The CDR3 DNA reads TGTGCCAGCAGCTGGGACAGGGGAAGCTCCTACGAGCAGTACTTC. Translated, it gives CASSWDRGSSYEQYF.

The J gene is TRBJ1-1, the V gene TRBV15; no firm D call. V was pared by 1 base and J by 3 bases, with 6 bases between. There are 13 residues in the CDR3. Germline assignment: CDR1 LNHNV and CDR2 YYDKDF (reference sequence). The CDR3 DNA is TGTGCCACCAGCAGAGCGAGGGACACTGAAGCTTTCTTT. Amino acids: CATSRARDTEAFF.

This clone was found once. This chain uses TRBV25-1 with TRBJ2-7, with D possibly matching TRBD1 (6 bases). Trimming cost V 2 bases and J 4 bases, with 9 bases left between them. Germline values: CDR1 MGHDK, CDR2 SYGVNS. This CDR3 contains 13 residues. The CDR3 nucleotides are TGTGCCAGCAGTGAACAGCAGGGGTACGAGCAGTACTTC. The encoded protein is CASSEQQGYEQYF.

This clone has just one count. This chain links TRBV5-1 with TRBJ2-3; 12 bases are a match to TRBD2. This CDR3 is 16 amino acids long. Unmatched junction bases numbered 8, after V lost 3 bases and J lost 6 bases. From germline, CDR1 is SGHRS and CDR2 YFSETQ. The CDR3, as DNA: TGCGCCAGCAGCTACCAGACTAGCGGGGGATTGGATACGCAGTATTTT. Its translation is CASSYQTSGGLDTQYF.

The rearrangement joins TRBV2 to TRBJ1-3, with no clear D. Germline V lookup: CDR1 SNHLY, CDR2 FYNNEI. Trimming took 5 bases from V and 0 from J, leaving 8 bases between them. The CDR3 contains 14 residues. The CDR3 DNA sequence: TGTGCCAGCAGTCCGAGGGTCTCTGGAAACACCATATATTTT. Amino acids: CASSPRVSGNTIYF.

The chain recombines TRBV6-1 with TRBJ1-2; D unclear. Deletions cut 1 base from V and 5 bases from J, with 14 bases between. The CDR3 extends over 15 amino acids. From germline, CDR1 is MNHNS and CDR2 SASEGT. DNA for the CDR3: TGTGCCAGCAGTGAAGGCCCGAAACGAGGGTATGGCTACACCTTC. It is translated as CASSEGPKRGYGYTF.

V usage is TRBV2 and J usage is TRBJ1-3; D ambiguous. The CDR3 extends over 15 amino acids. Germline assignment: CDR1 SNHLY and CDR2 FYNNEI. V gave up 0 bases and J gave up 0 bases, with 6 bases separating them. The DNA for the CDR3 is TGTGCCAGCAGTGAAGCTGGGCTCTCTGGAAACACCATATATTTT. It codes for CASSEAGLSGNTIYF. Complete variable domain (other parts from reference TRBV2 and TRBJ1-3): EPEVTQTPSHQVTQMGQEVILRCVPISNHLYFYWYRQILGQKVEFLVSFYNNEISEKSEIFDDQFSVERPDGSNFTLKIRSTKLEDSAMYFCASSEAGLSGNTIYFGEGSWLTVV.

This clone was seen a few times. The chain links TRBV6-1 to TRBJ2-5; 9 bases line up with TRBD2. Germline V gene lookup returns CDR1 MNHNS and CDR2 SASEGT. With V trimmed by 1 base and J by 2 bases, 11 bases remained unmatched. CDR3 length equals 18 residues. As DNA, the CDR3 is TGTGCCAGCAGTGAAGAGGGACCGGGACTAGCAGATCAAGAGACCCAGTACTTC. Translated, it gives CASSEEGPGLADQETQYF.